These 9 T cell receptor beta chains were sequenced from one sample in a study of T cells in Graves' hyperthyroidism and ophthalmopathy (dated by TCRdb to between 2018 and 2020). The library was generated by multiplex PCR. Sequenced on an Illumina HiSeq 2000. The TCR beta CDR3 regions were amplified from the RNA transcripts. The TCR CDR3 was subjected to a first round of RT-PCR using the HTBI primer set and the Qiagen OneStep RT-PCR kit. TCRdb redid the processing of the public reads, applying fastp at Q25 and MiXCR, and retained in-frame beta chains. Rows matching on CDR3 protein sequence are summarized as one entry with the most common DNA and genes. For this sample there are more than 650,000 distinct CDR3 sequences; approximately 14% appear just once. In total, the top ten clones hold around 9.6% of the sample. Sequencing used blood. The receptors stem from a woman aged 18-29 years with Graves' hyperthyroidism.

This clonotype was counted a few times. V is TRBV20-1 and J is TRBJ1-5; 7 bases are a match to TRBD1. The CDR3 contains 13 residues. J gave up 6 bases and V 3 bases, and 5 bases lay outside the gene matches. Germline V gives CDR1 DFQATT, CDR2 SNEGSKA (reference sequence). This CDR3 is CSARTGIGQPQHF. The CDR3 coding sequence is TGCAGTGCTAGGACAGGGATCGGTCAGCCCCAGCATTTT.

This clonotype has only a few counts. The chain joins TRBV7-9 to TRBJ2-1, with 10 bases fitting TRBD1. Germline V gene sequence: CDR1 SEHNR, CDR2 FQNEAQ (reference sequence). This CDR3 comprises 14 residues. Losses at the gene ends were 3 bases for V and 8 bases for J; bases not matched to a gene: 4. CDR3 DNA: TGTGCCAGCAGCTTCGACAGGGGGCTTGATGAGCAGTTCTTC. Translation gives CASSFDRGLDEQFF.

This clonotype was counted a single time. V and J are TRBV11-1 and TRBJ1-6; TRBD1 aligns across 8 bases. With V trimmed by 1 base and J by 5 bases, 1 base remained unmatched. Germline CDR1 reads SGHAT; CDR2 reads FQDESV (reference sequence). The CDR3 has 15 residues. Written as DNA, the CDR3 is TGTGCCAGCAGCTTAGTGGGACAGGATAATTCACCCCTCCACTTT. It yields the protein CASSLVGQDNSPLHF.

The chain links TRBV4-1 to TRBJ2-3; D not resolved. Germline V lookup: CDR1 MGHRA, CDR2 YSYEKL. V lost 0 bases, J lost 0 bases, and 4 bases lay in between. This CDR3 has 14 amino acids. CDR3 sequence reads: CASSQEFSTDTQYF. The CDR3 nucleotides are TGCGCCAGCAGCCAAGAATTTAGCACAGATACGCAGTATTTT.

The V and J genes are TRBV27 and TRBJ2-7; 7 bases are shared with TRBD2. With 7 bases clipped from V and 4 bases from J, the junction kept 13 bases outside the gene matches. Germline CDR1 and CDR2: MNHEY and SMNVEV (reference sequence). The CDR3 runs to 15 residues. CDR3 residues: CASIPLGGAEYEQYF. CDR3 nucleotide sequence: TGTGCCAGCATACCCCTGGGAGGGGCGGAATACGAGCAGTACTTC.

This clonotype has ten or more counts. The chain employs TRBV6-1 and TRBJ2-2; the D is unclear. Germline loops: CDR1 MNHNS, CDR2 SASEGT. Deletions cut 4 bases from V and 3 bases from J, with 3 bases between. The CDR3 spans 12 residues. In nucleotides, the CDR3 is TGTGCCAGCAGTGTTTACACCGGGGAGCTGTTTTTT. This translates into CASSVYTGELFF.

This clonotype occurred a few times. A much bigger clone sits one base away, suggesting this may be a read error. V is TRBV28 and J is TRBJ2-5; either TRBD1 or TRBD2 may fit D (5 bases each). V was pared by 3 bases and J by 13 bases, with 12 bases between. Germline loops: CDR1 MDHEN, CDR2 SYDVKM. The CDR3 spans 11 residues. CDR3 nucleotide sequence: TGTGCCAGCAGTTTTCGGGACCATCCGTACTTC. Its protein is CASSFRDHPYF.

The gene calls are TRBV5-4 and TRBJ2-5; D is unresolved. Germline values: CDR1 SGHNT, CDR2 YYREEE (reference sequence). The ends were cut back, 0 bases at V and 4 bases at J, with 10 bases in the middle. This CDR3 spans 14 amino acids. CDR3 protein: CASSLGPQGETQYF. The CDR3 DNA follows: TGTGCCAGCAGCTTGGGGCCCCAAGGAGAGACCCAGTACTTC.

The DNA of the CDR3 is TGTGCCAGCAGTCGAGATAGGCTTGTGGCTTTCTTT. Translation: CASSRDRLVAFF. V gene TRBV2 combines with J gene TRBJ1-1, with unresolved D. Germline V CDR1 and CDR2: SNHLY, FYNNEI. V lost 5 bases and J lost 11, with 15 bases in between. CDR3 size: 12 residues.